This passage covers 24 T cell receptor beta chains from one sample sequenced in a study of radiation and T cells in renal cell carcinoma (TCRdb year 2020). Explained via the paper, the time point label denotes: blood 2 weeks post-SBRT. The treatment or condition label, read with the paper, signifies: 15 Gy SBRT to primary tumor, nephrectomy 4 weeks later. Library preparation was by the immunoSEQ multiplex PCR assay. Imported from immuneACCESS, the table was reduced by TCRdb to in-frame sequences with V and J called. These copies leave out some clones; in studies compared against another copy, an unresolved V gene accounts for under half, and the cause of the remainder is not known. The sample table records some 50,000 clones; 80% of these occur just once. The ten largest clones take up roughly 30% of the sample. Sequencing was performed on blood, taken from a patient whose treatment included radiotherapy and nephrectomy. These receptors came from a woman in her 70s with renal cell carcinoma.

In its sample, this clone was seen once. This sequence joins TRBV5-1 and TRBJ2-3, with D possibly TRBD2 on 5 matching bases. CDR3 length: 19 amino acids. Looked up from germline, CDR1 is SGHRS and CDR2 is YFSETQ. V lost 0 bases to trimming and J lost 1 base, with 21 bases between them. The CDR3 DNA follows: TGCGCCAGCAGCTTGGGTCTAGCCAATAGACCCGACCGCACAGATACGCAGTATTTT. It yields the protein CASSLGLANRPDRTDTQYF.

The CDR3 DNA reads as TGTGCCAGCAGCTTAGGGCGGGACGTTCTCACAGATACGCAGTATTTT. Amino acid sequence: CASSLGRDVLTDTQYF. V is TRBV7-9 and J is TRBJ2-3; D might be TRBD2 (6 bases). The V gene lost 1 base and the J gene lost 2 bases, with 13 bases spanning the gap. This CDR3 contains 16 residues. Germline CDR1 SEHNR, CDR2 FQNEAQ (reference sequence). Drawing the rest from reference TRBV7-9 and TRBJ2-3, the complete variable domain is DTGVSQNPRHKITKRGQNVTFRCDPISEHNRLYWYRQTLGQGPEFLTYFQNEAQLEKSRLLSDRFSAERPKGSFSTLEIQRTEQGDSAMYLCASSLGRDVLTDTQYFGPGTRLTVL.

This clone has only a few counts. The chain links TRBV7-9 to TRBJ2-5, with D perhaps matching TRBD1 or TRBD2 (5 bases each). Germline assignment: CDR1 SEHNR and CDR2 FQNEAQ (reference sequence). Trimming took 2 bases from V and 2 from J, leaving 9 bases between them. The CDR3 extends over 14 amino acids. CDR3 in amino acids: CASSLRGPQETQYF. The CDR3 coding sequence is TGTGCCAGCAGCTTACGGGGACCTCAAGAGACCCAGTACTTC.

The V call is TRBV5-1, the J call TRBJ1-1; D is unresolved. V was pared by 5 bases and J by 3 bases, with 20 bases between. The CDR3 has 16 amino acids. In germline, CDR1 is SGHRS, CDR2 YFSETQ. CDR3 sequence reads: CASSPTTASSYTEAFF. In DNA, the CDR3 is TGCGCCAGCAGTCCAACGACCGCGTCCTCATACACTGAAGCTTTCTTT.

The chain recombines TRBV18 with TRBJ1-1, with D possibly TRBD1 on 5 matching bases. Germline V gene lookup returns CDR1 KGHSH and CDR2 LQKENI. The CDR3 consists of 14 residues. Deletions cut 3 bases from V and 1 base from J, with 9 bases between. The CDR3 DNA reads as TGTGCCAGCTCACCGGGACGCCAGAACACTGAAGCTTTCTTT. Translation: CASSPGRQNTEAFF.

This clone was detected once. The genes are TRBV21-1 and TRBJ2-3. TRBV21-1 is flagged as a pseudogene. The length of the CDR3 is 14 residues. The CDR3 is CASSNVGLTDTQYF. The DNA for the CDR3 is TGTGCCAGCAGCAATGTCGGCCTCACAGATACGCAGTATTTT.

This chain joins TRBV9 and TRBJ1-1, with TRBD1 as a possible D gene (5 bases). The CDR3 length is 14 residues. Trimming took 3 bases from V and 4 from J, leaving 13 bases between them. Germline V gene lookup returns CDR1 SGDLS and CDR2 YYNGEE. The chain's CDR3 is CASSARDRSTEAFF. CDR3 bases: TGTGCCAGCAGCGCCAGAGACAGATCCACTGAAGCTTTCTTT. The full variable domain, its missing parts supplied by reference TRBV9 and TRBJ1-1, is DSGVTQTPKHLITATGQRVTLRCSPRSGDLSVYWYQQSLDQGLQFLIQYYNGEERAKGNILERFSAQQFPDLHSELNLSSLELGDSALYFCASSARDRSTEAFFGQGTRLTVV.

The V gene is TRBV5-1, the J gene TRBJ2-7; TRBD1 agrees at 7 bases. The CDR3 runs to 15 residues. Germline V gives CDR1 SGHRS, CDR2 YFSETQ. Trimming took 0 bases from V and 1 from J; bases not matched to a gene: 4. CDR3 region: CASSLASGGSYEQYF. The CDR3 DNA is TGCGCCAGCAGCTTGGCCTCAGGGGGTTCCTACGAGCAGTACTTC.

DNA of the CDR3: TGTGCCAGCAGTTACTCGAATGGCGCAAATGAAAAACTGTTTTTT. Translating it yields CASSYSNGANEKLFF. The chain employs TRBV6-5 and TRBJ1-4; D is ambiguous. There are 15 residues in the CDR3. V shed 0 bases and J shed 5 bases, with 10 bases lying between them. CDR1 MNHEY and CDR2 SVGAGI come from the germline V gene.

The chain has TRBV13 and TRBJ2-1; 7 bases agree with TRBD2. The CDR3 is 17 amino acids. The germline CDR1 and CDR2 sequences are PRHDT and FYEKMQ (reference sequence). The trim removed 7 bases at V and 6 bases at J, leaving 18 bases unmatched. Written as DNA, the CDR3 is TGTGCCAGCACCTCATCCTCCGGACTAGTTGGAGGCAATGAGCAGTTCTTC. It is translated as CASTSSSGLVGGNEQFF.

This chain links TRBV5-1 with TRBJ2-3; 12 bases line up with TRBD2. Germline values: CDR1 SGHRS, CDR2 YFSETQ. The CDR3 is made up of 17 amino acids. Trimming at V came to 3 bases and at J to 6 bases, leaving 11 bases not matched to a gene. The CDR3 sequence: CASSSGPLAGGRDTQYF. The DNA for the CDR3 is TGCGCCAGCAGCTCAGGCCCCCTAGCGGGGGGGCGGGATACGCAGTATTTT.

The chain combines TRBV7-9 with TRBJ2-1; D is ambiguous. V lost 3 bases to trimming and J lost 4 bases, with 7 bases between them. The CDR3 extends over 13 amino acids. CDR1 is SEHNR and CDR2 is FQNEAQ in the germline V gene (reference sequence). For the CDR3, the DNA is TGTGCCAGCAGCTTTGTAGGGTACAATGAGCAGTTCTTC. Protein sequence: CASSFVGYNEQFF.

The chain links TRBV29-1 to TRBJ2-6; D is uncertain. The germline V gene encodes CDR1 SQVTM and CDR2 ANQGSEA. This CDR3 has 13 amino acids. Trimming left V 4 bases short and J 1 base short, with 5 bases between. DNA of the CDR3: TGCAGCGTTGGACATTCTGGGGCCAACGTCCTGACTTTC. It encodes CSVGHSGANVLTF.

The genes are TRBV10-2 and TRBJ1-5, with a possible D match to TRBD1 (5 bases). Germline V gives CDR1 WSHSY, CDR2 SAAADI. V was trimmed by 0 bases and J by 7 bases, leaving 10 bases between them. The CDR3 runs 14 residues. The CDR3 protein is CASSESNRGQPQHF. The CDR3 bases are TGCGCCAGCAGTGAGTCGAATAGGGGCCAGCCCCAGCATTTT.

J is TRBJ1-2 and V is TRBV11-2; 8 bases align to TRBD1. V lost 0 bases to trimming and J lost 4 bases; unmatched junction nucleotides: 7. CDR1 is SGHAT and CDR2 is FQNNGV in the germline V gene. The CDR3 runs 16 residues. In nucleotides, the CDR3 is TGTGCCAGCAGCTTAGAGCGGGACAGGCGCCCCTATGGCTACACCTTC. This sequence encodes CASSLERDRRPYGYTF.

V usage is TRBV11-2 and J usage is TRBJ1-1; D uncertain. V gave up 4 bases and J gave up 4 bases, with 10 bases separating them. Germline V lookup: CDR1 SGHAT, CDR2 FQNNGV. This CDR3 comprises 13 residues. The CDR3 loop reads CASSSFPGTEAFF. The CDR3 DNA is TGTGCCAGCAGCTCCTTCCCCGGCACTGAAGCTTTCTTT.

This chain uses TRBV6-1 with TRBJ2-7; no firm D call. The CDR3 consists of 14 residues. The V gene lost 1 base and the J gene lost 2 bases, with 9 bases spanning the gap. The germline V gene has CDR1 MNHNS and CDR2 SASEGT. The CDR3 nucleotides read TGTGCCAGCAGTGAAGGGGGTTTGCCCTACGAGCAGTACTTC. Its translation is CASSEGGLPYEQYF.

The CDR3 spells CASSIGVGGTQYF. The CDR3 nucleotides are TGTGCCAGTAGTATAGGTGTCGGGGGTACGCAGTATTTT. V usage is TRBV19 and J usage is TRBJ2-3, with a weak D call TRBD2 (6 bases). Germline assignment: CDR1 LNHDA and CDR2 SQIVND (reference sequence). Trimming pared 1 base from V and 8 bases from J, leaving 10 bases between. The CDR3 consists of 13 residues.

The J gene is TRBJ1-2, the V gene TRBV7-9, with a weak D call TRBD1 (6 bases). The length of the CDR3 is 12 residues. Trimming shortened V by 5 bases and J by 4 bases, and 8 bases separated the two germline ends. Germline CDR1 SEHNR, CDR2 FQNEAQ (reference sequence). The CDR3 protein is CASSGGSYGYTF. In nucleotides, the CDR3 is TGTGCCAGCAGCGGGGGCTCCTATGGCTACACCTTC.

There are a few counts of this clone. The rearrangement links TRBV5-5 to TRBJ1-1; 7 positions agree with TRBD1. The germline gives CDR1 SGHKS, CDR2 YYEKEE (reference sequence). The CDR3 consists of 13 residues. V shed 1 base, J shed 4 bases, and the junction held 1 base outside the gene matches. The CDR3 nucleotides are TGTGCCAGCAGCTTGTCAGGGGGCACTGAAGCTTTCTTT. This translates into CASSLSGGTEAFF. Full variable domain (rest looked up from reference TRBV5-5 and TRBJ1-1): DAGVTQSPTHLIKTRGQQVTLRCSPISGHKSVSWYQQVLGQGPQFIFQYYEKEERGRGNFPDRFSARQFPNYSSELNVNALLLGDSALYLCASSLSGGTEAFFGQGTRLTVV.

The chain combines TRBV6-5 with TRBJ1-1; D might be TRBD1 (5 bases). This CDR3 is 14 amino acids long. The ends were cut back, 7 bases at V and 4 bases at J, with 16 bases in the middle. Per the germline V gene, CDR1 is MNHEY and CDR2 is SVGAGI. The CDR3 sequence: CASTVNRKGTEAFF. The CDR3 DNA sequence: TGTGCCAGCACCGTCAACAGGAAAGGCACTGAAGCTTTCTTT.

The table lists this clone with a few counts. The V and J genes are TRBV7-8 and TRBJ2-7; D unclear. Germline-derived CDR1 and CDR2 are SGHVS and FQNEAQ. Trimming stripped 1 base from V and 5 bases from J, with 12 bases between. This CDR3 comprises 14 residues. The CDR3 DNA is TGTGCCAGCAGCTTAGTCCTGGGAATGAACGAGCAGTACTTC. This gives the protein CASSLVLGMNEQYF.

The chain employs TRBV4-3 and TRBJ1-4, with unresolved D. The CDR3 has 16 amino acids. Germline V CDR1 and CDR2: LGHNA, YSLEER. V lost 0 bases and J lost 4, with 12 bases in between. CDR3 amino acids: CASSQERGRGNEKLFF. The CDR3 bases are TGCGCCAGCAGCCAAGAACGTGGACGGGGTAATGAAAAACTGTTTTTT.

The V call is TRBV10-3, the J call TRBJ1-5, with TRBD1 as a possible D gene (6 bases). The CDR3 has 17 residues. Germline CDR1 is ENHRY and CDR2 is SYGVKD. V was cut by 3 bases and J by 2 bases, with 17 bases left in between. DNA of the CDR3: TGTGCCATCAGTGACCCGCTCACAGGGCAGCGCAATCAGCCCCAGCATTTT. Translating gives CAISDPLTGQRNQPQHF.